The clone carrying this T cell receptor (beta chain) was recorded at least ten times. The target antigen is unknown. The data are from a study of T cells after posttransplantation cyclophosphamide. The J segment lost 3 bases and the V segment lost 4 bases, leaving 9 bases of the junction unmatched. The CDR3 covers 16 residues. CDR1 MNHEY and CDR2 SVGAGI come from the germline V gene. Libraries were prepared by immunoSEQ multiplex PCR; TCRdb keeps only in-frame clonotypes and omits some of them. There are over 45,000 clones in the sample, none observed a single time. Study results and limitations: Later blood repertoires were often dominated by clones from the donor CD8+ memory compartment.

The chain recombines TRBV6-5 with TRBJ2-1; 7 nucleotides line up with TRBD1. The clonotype originates from a middle-aged man in good health, CMV-negative, and a related stem cell transplant donor. Specimen: PBMCs. CDR3 residues: CASSSILGQVYNEQFF. The CDR3 coding sequence is TGTGCCAGCAGTTCTATCCTAGGACAGGTCTACAATGAGCAGTTCTTC.